These T cell receptor beta chains were read from a single sample in a study of cytomegalovirus exposure and HLA in healthy donors. This table comes from immunoSEQ multiplex PCR, and its TCRdb copy is limited to in-frame clones, with some not included. The sample lists approximately 93,000 clones, 82% seen once, with under 4% in the top ten. The sequenced material came from PBMCs. The source is a man between 50 and 59 years old in good health and CMV-seronegative. Each CDR3 is given with its conserved first and last residue. The D gene is left open where the match is weak. Size values are once, few and many counts, or a class for expanded clones, and some rows have none.

D gene: -; V gene: TRBV2; clone size: -; J gene: TRBJ2-7; CDR3 protein: CASSSRTQGEQYF; CDR3 DNA: TGTGCCAGCAGCTCCCGAACCCAGGGCGAGCAGTACTTC
D gene: -; V gene: TRBV28; clone size: -; J gene: TRBJ2-3; CDR3 protein: CASSFHDYSTDTQYF; CDR3 DNA: TGTGCCAGCAGTTTTCATGACTATAGCACAGATACGCAGTATTTT
D gene: -; V gene: TRBV27; clone size: once; J gene: TRBJ2-7; CDR3 protein: CASGPPLRATYEQYF; CDR3 DNA: TGTGCCAGCGGCCCTCCCTTGCGGGCTACCTACGAGCAGTACTTC
D gene: TRBD2; V gene: TRBV6-5; clone size: few; J gene: TRBJ2-3; CDR3 protein: CASKAGGNTDTQYF; CDR3 DNA: TGTGCCAGTAAAGCGGGAGGGAACACAGATACGCAGTATTTT
D gene: TRBD1; V gene: TRBV6-1; clone size: -; J gene: TRBJ2-7; CDR3 protein: CASSAQGNEQYF; CDR3 DNA: TGTGCCAGCAGTGCACAGGGGAACGAGCAGTACTTC
D gene: TRBD1; V gene: TRBV28; clone size: -; J gene: TRBJ1-5; CDR3 protein: CASSLFKGQGLQQPQHF; CDR3 DNA: TGTGCCAGCAGTTTATTTAAGGGACAGGGCTTACAACAGCCCCAGCATTTT
D gene: -; V gene: TRBV13; clone size: -; J gene: TRBJ1-4; CDR3 protein: CASSFSGGRDEKLFF; CDR3 DNA: TGTGCCAGCAGCTTCTCCGGGGGAAGGGATGAAAAACTGTTTTTT
D gene: -; V gene: TRBV28; clone size: -; J gene: TRBJ2-3; CDR3 protein: CASSLPIGTSTDTQYF; CDR3 DNA: TGTGCCAGCAGCCTCCCCATTGGGACAAGCACAGATACGCAGTATTTT
D gene: -; V gene: TRBV27; clone size: -; J gene: TRBJ2-5; CDR3 protein: CASSSVGGRQYF; CDR3 DNA: TGTGCCAGCAGTTCGGTCGGGGGAAGGCAGTACTTC
D gene: TRBD1; V gene: TRBV25-1; clone size: -; J gene: TRBJ2-1; CDR3 protein: CASSETGGLNNEQFF; CDR3 DNA: TGTGCCAGCAGTGAAACAGGGGGATTGAACAATGAGCAGTTCTTC
D gene: -; V gene: TRBV7-2; clone size: -; J gene: TRBJ2-5; CDR3 protein: CASSFQGGAGETQYF; CDR3 DNA: TGTGCCAGCAGCTTTCAAGGAGGGGCGGGGGAGACCCAGTACTTC